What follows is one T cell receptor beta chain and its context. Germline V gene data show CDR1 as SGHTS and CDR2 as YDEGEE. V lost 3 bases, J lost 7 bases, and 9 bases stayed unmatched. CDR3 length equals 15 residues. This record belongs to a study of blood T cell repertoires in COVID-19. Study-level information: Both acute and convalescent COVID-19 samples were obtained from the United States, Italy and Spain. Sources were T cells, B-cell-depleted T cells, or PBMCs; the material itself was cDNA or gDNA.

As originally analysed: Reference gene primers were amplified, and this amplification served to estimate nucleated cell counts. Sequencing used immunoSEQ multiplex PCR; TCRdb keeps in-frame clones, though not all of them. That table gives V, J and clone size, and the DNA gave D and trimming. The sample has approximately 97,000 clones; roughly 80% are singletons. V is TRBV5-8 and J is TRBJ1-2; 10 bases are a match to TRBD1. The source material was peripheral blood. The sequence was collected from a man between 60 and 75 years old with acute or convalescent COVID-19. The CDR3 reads CASSYNTGQGVGYTF. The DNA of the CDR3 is TGTGCCAGCAGCTATAATACCGGACAGGGGGTTGGCTACACCTTC.